This paragraph covers one T cell receptor (beta chain) sequence. This record comes from a study of blood T cell repertoires in COVID-19. Some clones are missing from TCRdb's copy, which holds only in-frame ones; the method was immunoSEQ multiplex PCR. The sample has 200,000 to 250,000 clones, about 80% seen once; the top ten hold about 1.7%. CDR3 length: 12 amino acids. Trimming removed 4 bases at V and 4 bases at J, with 5 bases between. Sequences were obtained from PBMCs or T cells enriched from blood (not recorded which). V and J are TRBV12-3 or TRBV12-4 and TRBJ1-5; the D is unclear. This receptor was identified in a man aged 55 to 69 who had recovered from COVID-19. CDR3 sequence: CASSSGNQPQHF. Written as DNA, the CDR3 is TGTGCCAGCAGTTCAGGAAATCAGCCCCAGCATTTT.